This T cell receptor beta chain stems from a study of shared clonotypes between healthy human individuals. Generated by immunoSEQ multiplex PCR, the TCRdb table keeps only in-frame clones and is missing some. Here the sample spans about 1.1 million clones, approximately 75% being singletons. Looked up from germline, CDR1 is MDHEN and CDR2 is SYDVKM. V was clipped by 5 bases and J by 5 bases; unmatched bases: 6. The CDR3 covers 14 residues. The receptor's source is a man younger than 35 in good health. Some clones in this sample may be carry-over from other donors' samples. J is TRBJ1-1 and V is TRBV28, with TRBD1 matching 9 bases. Sequencing input: memory CD4+ T cells from PBMCs. Sample subset: CD45RA-negative fraction. CDR3 region: CASSLTGGWTEAFF. Here the CDR3 DNA reads TGTGCCAGCAGTCTGACAGGGGGTTGGACTGAAGCTTTCTTT.